This TCR beta chain was retrieved from a study of blood T cell repertoires in COVID-19. Study context: The cDNA or gDNA used as material had been derived from T cells, B-cell-depleted T cells, or PBMCs.

The repertoire was sequenced with immunoSEQ multiplex PCR; TCRdb's copy has only in-frame clones and lacks some. The sample consists of 120,000 to 150,000 clones, 88% of them appearing once. Losses at the gene ends were 3 bases for V and 5 bases for J; bases not matched to a gene: 5. CDR3 length equals 15 residues. Germline-derived CDR1 and CDR2 are SGHNT and YENEEA. This chain uses TRBV11-3 with TRBJ1-1; the match to TRBD1 covers 11 bases. This TCR was recovered from a human donor with COVID-19, enrolled during active disease. The donor label of this sample is uncertain. Sequenced sample: peripheral blood. CDR3 loop: CASSFSGQGGTEAFF. DNA for the CDR3: TGTGCCAGCAGCTTCTCGGGACAGGGGGGGACTGAAGCTTTCTTT. Full variable domain (outside the CDR3, taken from reference TRBV11-3 and TRBJ1-1): EAGVVQSPRYKIIEKKQPVAFWCNPISGHNTLYWYLQNLGQGPELLIRYENEEAVDDSQLPKDRFSAERLKGVDSTLKIQPAELGDSAVYLCASSFSGQGGTEAFFGQGTRLTVV.